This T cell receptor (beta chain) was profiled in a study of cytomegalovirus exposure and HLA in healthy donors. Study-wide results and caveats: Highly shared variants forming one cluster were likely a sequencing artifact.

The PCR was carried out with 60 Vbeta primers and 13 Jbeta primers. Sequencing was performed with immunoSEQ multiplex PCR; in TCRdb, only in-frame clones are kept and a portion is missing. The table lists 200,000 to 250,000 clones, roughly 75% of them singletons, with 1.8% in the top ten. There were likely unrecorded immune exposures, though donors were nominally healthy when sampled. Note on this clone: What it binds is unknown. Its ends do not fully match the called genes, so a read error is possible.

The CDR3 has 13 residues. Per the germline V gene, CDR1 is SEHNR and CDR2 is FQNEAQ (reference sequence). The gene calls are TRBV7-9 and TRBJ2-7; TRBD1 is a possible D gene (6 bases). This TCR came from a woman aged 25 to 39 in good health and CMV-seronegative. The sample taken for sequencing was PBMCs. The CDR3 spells CSSSWDTPYEQYF. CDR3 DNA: TGTTCCAGCAGCTGGGACACACCCTACGAGCAGTACTTC.